The T cell receptor (beta chain) under discussion was sequenced for a study of cytomegalovirus exposure and HLA in healthy donors. Regarding the study as a whole: Some V segments could not be told apart, so they were left out, TRBV6-2 and TRBV6-3 among them.

Vbeta (60) and Jbeta (13) primers were used in the PCR. Assay used: immunoSEQ multiplex PCR; TCRdb lists only in-frame clones, some missing. Found here are 65,000 to 85,000 clones, 86% of them singletons; the top ten hold 1.5% to 2.5%. Germline assignment: CDR1 MNHEY and CDR2 SMNVEV (reference sequence). The CDR3 length is 15 residues. V was cut by 2 bases and J by 11 bases, with 21 bases left in between. Comment on this clone: The antigen is undetermined.

Source material: PBMCs. The V call is TRBV27, the J call TRBJ1-1; D might be TRBD1 (5 bases). This receptor was obtained from a young woman in good health and CMV-seronegative. CDR3 loop: CASSLSRMGRGRAFF. DNA of the CDR3: TGTGCCAGCAGTTTAAGTCGGATGGGGCGGGGTCGGGCTTTCTTT.